These 16 T cell receptor beta chains originate from one sample sequenced in a study of T-cell reconstitution after alpha-beta-depleted transplantation in children. A library of TCRbeta sequences, prepared with unique molecular identifiers, was generated. TCRdb re-called the PCR reads through MiXCR, storing one row per CDR3 protein. Of a few hundred thousand distinct CDR3 sequences in the sample, about 9.4% are singletons; the top ten hold 2% to 3%. The sample in question was PBMCs from the stem cell graft donor, obtained from the stem cell graft. The receptors were sampled from a human donor who donated a stem cell graft to a child with acute lymphoblastic leukemia.

This clonotype occurred a few times. This chain links TRBV5-1 with TRBJ2-7, with a weak D call TRBD1 (6 bases). Germline V gives CDR1 SGHRS, CDR2 YFSETQ. The CDR3 consists of 14 residues. The germline V and J ends were trimmed by 0 bases and 3 bases, with 10 bases remaining between them. CDR3 DNA: TGCGCCAGCAGCTTGGCCACAGGGAACTACGAGCAGTACTTC. Residues: CASSLATGNYEQYF.

This clonotype was observed at least ten times. The chain has TRBV5-6 and TRBJ2-2; D ambiguous. Germline values: CDR1 SGHDT, CDR2 YYEEEE. Deletions cut 3 bases from V and 3 bases from J, with 6 bases between. The CDR3 runs to 13 residues. CDR3 region: CASSWGHTGELFF. CDR3 DNA sequence: TGTGCCAGCAGCTGGGGTCACACCGGGGAGCTGTTTTTT.

This clonotype occurred a few times. The V call is TRBV6-2 or TRBV6-3, the J call TRBJ2-1, with TRBD2 identical over 7 bases. With 0 bases clipped from V and 0 bases from J, the junction kept 5 bases outside the gene matches. Germline V gives CDR1 MNHEY, CDR2 SVGEGT. This CDR3 has 17 residues. CDR3 amino acids: CASSYSIGGSSYNEQFF. Written as DNA, the CDR3 is TGTGCCAGCAGTTACTCGATTGGCGGGAGCTCCTACAATGAGCAGTTCTTC.

V gene TRBV6-6 combines with J gene TRBJ2-3; TRBD2 is a possible D gene (6 bases). The V gene's germline CDR1 is MNHNY and CDR2 SVGAGI (reference sequence). The CDR3 runs 13 residues. Trimming pared 6 bases from V and 7 bases from J, leaving 14 bases between. The CDR3 coding sequence is TGTGCCAGCAGCAAGGGGACTGTCAATACGCAGTATTTT. It is translated as CASSKGTVNTQYF.

This clonotype appeared many times. The gene calls are TRBV7-2 and TRBJ2-2, with 7 bases identical to TRBD1. Per the germline V gene, CDR1 is SGHTA and CDR2 is FQGNSA. Trimming took 1 base from V and 1 from J; bases not matched to a gene: 3. The CDR3 consists of 16 residues. The CDR3 nucleotides read TGTGCCAGCAGCTTAGGGGGGACAGTGAACACCGGGGAGCTGTTTTTT. This codes for CASSLGGTVNTGELFF.

This clonotype was counted a few times. The chain has TRBV10-2 and TRBJ2-1; a possible D gene is TRBD2 (6 bases). Trimming removed 8 bases at V and 7 bases at J, with 12 bases between. Germline V gene sequence: CDR1 WSHSY, CDR2 SAAADI. The CDR3 is made up of 12 amino acids. The CDR3 region is CASSGTLNEQFF. DNA of the CDR3: TGCGCCAGCTCCGGGACTCTAAATGAGCAGTTCTTC.

This clonotype has just a few counts. The chain carries TRBV5-1 and TRBJ2-7; TRBD2 matches 10 bases. Trimming removed 0 bases from V and 3 bases from J; junction bases left unmatched: 9. Germline V gene data show CDR1 as SGHRS and CDR2 as YFSETQ. The CDR3 has 17 residues. The CDR3 protein is CASSLVASGSPLYEQYF. Written as DNA, the CDR3 is TGCGCCAGCAGCTTGGTGGCTAGCGGGAGTCCCCTCTACGAGCAGTACTTC.

Only a few counts were recorded for this clonotype. The chain carries TRBV7-3 and TRBJ1-3, with D unresolved. V gave up 10 bases and J gave up 0 bases, with 10 bases separating them. The CDR3 extends over 13 amino acids. Germline CDR1 SGHTA, CDR2 FQGTGA. DNA for the CDR3: TGTGCCATCCAATTTATCTCTGGAAACACCATATATTTT. Its protein is CAIQFISGNTIYF.

This clonotype was seen a single time. The rearrangement joins TRBV2 to TRBJ1-4; 7 nucleotides agree with TRBD1. In germline, CDR1 is SNHLY, CDR2 FYNNEI. This CDR3 contains 15 residues. V lost 4 bases and J lost 5; bases outside the gene matches: 7. For the CDR3, the DNA is TGTGCCAGCAGTGGGTCGAGAGGGGGCAATGAAAAACTGTTTTTT. Encoded protein: CASSGSRGGNEKLFF. The variable domain in full, completed from reference TRBV2 and TRBJ1-4, reads EPEVTQTPSHQVTQMGQEVILRCVPISNHLYFYWYRQILGQKVEFLVSFYNNEISEKSEIFDDQFSVERPDGSNFTLKIRSTKLEDSAMYFCASSGSRGGNEKLFFGSGTQLSVL.

This clonotype came up a few times. The genes are TRBV5-6 and TRBJ2-3, with D possibly TRBD2 on 5 matching bases. V was clipped by 1 base and J by 5 bases, with 8 bases between them. CDR1 SGHDT and CDR2 YYEEEE come from the germline V gene. The length of the CDR3 is 13 residues. Here the CDR3 DNA reads TGTGCCAGCAGCTTGCCCGGGGAAGATACGCAGTATTTT. This encodes CASSLPGEDTQYF.

This clonotype was picked up many times. The genes are TRBV7-8 and TRBJ2-5, with 7 bases identical to TRBD1. The CDR3 covers 13 residues. Germline trimming cut 5 bases from V and 5 bases from J; bases unmatched to any gene: 5. Per the germline V gene, CDR1 is SGHVS and CDR2 is FQNEAQ. The CDR3 spells CASSPDRDETQYF. The CDR3 bases are TGTGCCAGCAGCCCCGACAGGGATGAGACCCAGTACTTC.

This clonotype was detected ten times or more. The chain recombines TRBV15 with TRBJ1-2; no clear D gene. This CDR3 contains 14 residues. Trimming left V 0 bases short and J 6 bases short, with 11 bases between. Germline CDR1 reads LNHNV; CDR2 reads YYDKDF (reference sequence). The CDR3, as DNA: TGTGCCACCAGCAGAGATCGTGGGGTACATGGCTACACCTTC. Translating it yields CATSRDRGVHGYTF.

This clonotype was found a few times. This rearrangement joins TRBV5-1 to TRBJ2-1, with 12 bases fitting TRBD2. The CDR3 spans 19 residues. Germline V gene sequence: CDR1 SGHRS, CDR2 YFSETQ. The ends lost 6 bases at V and 0 bases at J; junction bases unmatched: 13. The CDR3 region is CASNLLAGGFSVSYNEQFF. The CDR3 DNA reads TGCGCCAGCAACCTACTAGCGGGAGGTTTTTCGGTCTCCTACAATGAGCAGTTCTTC.

V usage is TRBV7-9 and J usage is TRBJ1-1; D is ambiguous. The CDR3 covers 12 residues. Deletions cut 5 bases from V and 11 bases from J, with 15 bases between. The germline V gene encodes CDR1 SEHNR and CDR2 FQNEAQ (reference sequence). CDR3 DNA sequence: TGTGCCAGCAGCAGCGTTCATCTGGGGGCTTTCTTT. Protein product: CASSSVHLGAFF.

There are a few counts of this clonotype. The chain uses TRBV3-1 and TRBJ1-1; D uncertain. Germline V gene sequence: CDR1 LGHDT, CDR2 YNNKEL (reference sequence). V was clipped by 0 bases and J by 0 bases, with 8 bases between them. This CDR3 has 15 amino acids. CDR3 amino acids: CASSQDAVMNTEAFF. The DNA for the CDR3 is TGTGCCAGCAGCCAAGACGCCGTTATGAACACTGAAGCTTTCTTT.

This clonotype was picked up many times. The V call is TRBV20-1, the J call TRBJ1-6; D perhaps matches TRBD1 (6 bases). Trimming pared 0 bases from V and 8 bases from J, leaving 14 bases between. The CDR3 has 15 residues. Germline V lookup: CDR1 DFQATT, CDR2 SNEGSKA (reference sequence). CDR3 DNA: TGCAGTGCTAGAGATTCGACAGGAGTTTATTCACCCCTCCACTTT. This sequence encodes CSARDSTGVYSPLHF.